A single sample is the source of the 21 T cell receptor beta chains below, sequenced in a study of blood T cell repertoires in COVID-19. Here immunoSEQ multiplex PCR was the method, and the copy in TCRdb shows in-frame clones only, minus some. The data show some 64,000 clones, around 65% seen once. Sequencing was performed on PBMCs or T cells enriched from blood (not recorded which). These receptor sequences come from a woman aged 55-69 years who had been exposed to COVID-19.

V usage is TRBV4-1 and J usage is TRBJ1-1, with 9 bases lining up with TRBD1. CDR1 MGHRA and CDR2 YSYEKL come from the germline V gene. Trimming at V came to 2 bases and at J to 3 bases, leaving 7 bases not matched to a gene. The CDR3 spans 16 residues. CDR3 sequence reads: CASSQTPTGGDTEAFF. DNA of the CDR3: TGCGCCAGCAGCCAAACTCCGACAGGGGGGGACACTGAAGCTTTCTTT.

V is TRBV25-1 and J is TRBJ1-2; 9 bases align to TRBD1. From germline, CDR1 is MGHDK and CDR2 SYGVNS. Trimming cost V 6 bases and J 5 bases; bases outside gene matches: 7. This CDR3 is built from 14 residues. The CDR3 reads CASSRTGVFYGYTF. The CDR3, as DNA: TGTGCCAGCAGCCGGACAGGGGTATTTTATGGCTACACCTTC.

The CDR3: CASSVATTSGGAEQFF. The CDR3 DNA follows: TGTGCCAGCAGCGTAGCTACTACTAGCGGGGGGGCCGAGCAGTTCTTC. J is TRBJ2-1 and V is TRBV9; 13 bases align to TRBD2. Germline CDR1 reads SGDLS; CDR2 reads YYNGEE. Trimming removed 0 bases from V and 10 bases from J; junction bases left unmatched: 7. This CDR3 is built from 16 residues. Drawing the rest from reference TRBV9 and TRBJ2-1, the complete variable domain is DSGVTQTPKHLITATGQRVTLRCSPRSGDLSVYWYQQSLDQGLQFLIQYYNGEERAKGNILERFSAQQFPDLHSELNLSSLELGDSALYFCASSVATTSGGAEQFFGPGTRLTVL.

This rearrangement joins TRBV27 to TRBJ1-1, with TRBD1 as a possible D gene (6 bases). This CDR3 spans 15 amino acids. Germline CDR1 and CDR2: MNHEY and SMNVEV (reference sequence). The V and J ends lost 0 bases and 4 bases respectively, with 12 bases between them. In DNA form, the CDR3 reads TGTGCCAGCAGTTTATCGGGGGGGGCCTCCACTGAAGCTTTCTTT. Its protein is CASSLSGGASTEAFF.

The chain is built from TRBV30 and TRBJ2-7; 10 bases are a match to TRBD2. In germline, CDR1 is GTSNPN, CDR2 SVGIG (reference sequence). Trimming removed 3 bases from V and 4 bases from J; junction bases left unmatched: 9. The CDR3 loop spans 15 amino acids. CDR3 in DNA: TGTGCCTGGAGCCCCCAGCGGGAGGGCCTATACGAGCAGTACTTC. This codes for CAWSPQREGLYEQYF.

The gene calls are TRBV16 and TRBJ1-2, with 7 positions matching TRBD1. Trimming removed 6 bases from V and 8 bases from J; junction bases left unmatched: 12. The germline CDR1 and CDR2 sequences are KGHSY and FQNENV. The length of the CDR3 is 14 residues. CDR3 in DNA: TGTGCCAGCAGTCGAGGGGGCCAGGTGGAGGGCTACACCTTC. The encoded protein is CASSRGGQVEGYTF.

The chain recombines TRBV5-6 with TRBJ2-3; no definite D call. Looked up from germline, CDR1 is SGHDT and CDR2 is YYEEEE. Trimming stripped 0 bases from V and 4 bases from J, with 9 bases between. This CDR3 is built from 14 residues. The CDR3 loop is CASSLAGFADTQYF. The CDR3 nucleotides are TGTGCCAGCAGCTTGGCCGGTTTCGCAGATACGCAGTATTTT.

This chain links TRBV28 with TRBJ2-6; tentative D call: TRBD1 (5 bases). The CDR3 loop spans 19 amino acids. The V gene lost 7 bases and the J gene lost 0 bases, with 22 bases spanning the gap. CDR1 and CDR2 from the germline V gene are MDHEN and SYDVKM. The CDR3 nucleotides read TGTGCCAGCAAAGGGTGGGTGGACAATGTCCTCTCTGGGGCCAACGTCCTGACTTTC. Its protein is CASKGWVDNVLSGANVLTF.

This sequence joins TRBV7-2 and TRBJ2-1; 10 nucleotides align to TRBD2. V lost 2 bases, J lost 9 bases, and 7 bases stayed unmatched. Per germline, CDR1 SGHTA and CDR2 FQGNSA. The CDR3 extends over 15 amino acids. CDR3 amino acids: CASSLLAGGRGEQFF. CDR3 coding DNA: TGTGCCAGCAGCTTATTAGCGGGGGGACGGGGTGAGCAGTTCTTC.

The CDR3 DNA reads TGTGCCTTCCAGCGGGGGGGAACCGGGGAGCTGTTTTTT. It yields the protein CAFQRGGTGELFF. The rearrangement uses TRBV30 and TRBJ2-2; 10 bases are shared with TRBD2. Losses at the gene ends were 7 bases for V and 5 bases for J; bases not matched to a gene: 4. Germline V gene data show CDR1 as GTSNPN and CDR2 as SVGIG (reference sequence). CDR3 length equals 13 residues.

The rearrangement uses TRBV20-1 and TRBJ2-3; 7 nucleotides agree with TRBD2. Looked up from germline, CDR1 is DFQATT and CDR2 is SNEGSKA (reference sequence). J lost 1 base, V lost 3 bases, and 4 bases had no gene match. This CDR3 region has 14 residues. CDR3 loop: CSASRSGGTDTQYF. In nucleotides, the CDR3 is TGCAGTGCTAGTAGGAGCGGGGGCACAGATACGCAGTATTTT.

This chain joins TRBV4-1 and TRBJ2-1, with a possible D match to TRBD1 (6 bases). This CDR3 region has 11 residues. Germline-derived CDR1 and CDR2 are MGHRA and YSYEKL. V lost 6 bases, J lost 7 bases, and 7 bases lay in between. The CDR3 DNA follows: TGCGCCAGCAGACAGGGAAATGAGCAGTTCTTC. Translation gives CASRQGNEQFF.

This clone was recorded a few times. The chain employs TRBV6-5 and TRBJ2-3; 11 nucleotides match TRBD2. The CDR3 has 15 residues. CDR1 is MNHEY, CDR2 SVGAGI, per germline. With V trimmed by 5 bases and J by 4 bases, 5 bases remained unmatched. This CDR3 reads CASSPTSGAADTQYF. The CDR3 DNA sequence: TGTGCCAGCAGTCCGACTAGCGGGGCCGCAGATACGCAGTATTTT.

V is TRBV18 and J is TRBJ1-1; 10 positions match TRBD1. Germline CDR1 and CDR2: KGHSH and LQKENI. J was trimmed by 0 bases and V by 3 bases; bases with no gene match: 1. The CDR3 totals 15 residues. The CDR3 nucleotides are TGTGCCAGCTCACCCGGACAGGGGGTGAACACTGAAGCTTTCTTT. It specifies CASSPGQGVNTEAFF.

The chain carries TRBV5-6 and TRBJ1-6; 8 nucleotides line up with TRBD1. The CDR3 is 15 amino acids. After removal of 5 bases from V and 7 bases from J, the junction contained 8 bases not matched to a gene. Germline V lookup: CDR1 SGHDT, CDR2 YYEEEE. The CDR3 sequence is CASSNIDRGNSPLHF. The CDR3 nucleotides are TGTGCCAGCAGTAACATCGACAGGGGAAATTCACCCCTCCACTTT.

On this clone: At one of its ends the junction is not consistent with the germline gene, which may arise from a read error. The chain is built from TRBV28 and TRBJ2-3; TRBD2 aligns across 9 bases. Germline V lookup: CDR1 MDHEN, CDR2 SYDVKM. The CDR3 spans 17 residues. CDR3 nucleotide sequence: TGTGCCAGCACTTTAGCGGGGGCCAACCTACTCACAGATACGCAGTATTTT. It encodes CASTLAGANLLTDTQYF.

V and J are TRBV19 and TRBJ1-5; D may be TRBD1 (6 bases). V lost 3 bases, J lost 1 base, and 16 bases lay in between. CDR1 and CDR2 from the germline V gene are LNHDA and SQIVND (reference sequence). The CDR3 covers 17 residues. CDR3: CASSIFSGDGSNQPQHF. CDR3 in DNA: TGTGCCAGTAGTATTTTCTCAGGGGATGGGAGCAATCAGCCCCAGCATTTT. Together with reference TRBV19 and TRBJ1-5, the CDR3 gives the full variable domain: DGGITQSPKYLFRKEGQNVTLSCEQNLNHDAMYWYRQDPGQGLRLIYYSQIVNDFQKGDIAEGYSVSREKKESFPLTVTSAQKNPTAFYLCASSIFSGDGSNQPQHFGDGTRLSIL.

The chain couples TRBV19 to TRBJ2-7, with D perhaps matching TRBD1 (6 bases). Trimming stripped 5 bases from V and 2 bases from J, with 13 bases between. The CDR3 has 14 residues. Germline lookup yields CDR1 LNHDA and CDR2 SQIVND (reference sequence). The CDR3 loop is CASSPQDSPYEQYF. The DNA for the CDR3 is TGTGCCAGTAGTCCCCAGGACAGCCCCTACGAGCAGTACTTC.

CDR3 in amino acids: CASSIPGGWLYTF. Written as DNA, the CDR3 is TGTGCCAGCAGTATTCCGGGAGGGTGGTTGTACACCTTC. The genes are TRBV12-3 or TRBV12-4 and TRBJ1-2, with D unresolved. Trimming took off 5 bases at V and 11 bases at J, with 18 bases between the two ends. The CDR3 runs 13 residues.

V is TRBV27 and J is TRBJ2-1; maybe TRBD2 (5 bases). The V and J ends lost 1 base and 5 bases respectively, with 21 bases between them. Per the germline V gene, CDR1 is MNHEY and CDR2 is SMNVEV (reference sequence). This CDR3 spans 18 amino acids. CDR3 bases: TGTGCCAGCAGTTTATTCGGCCCCCCAGGTCGGGGTAACAATGAGCAGTTCTTC. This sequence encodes CASSLFGPPGRGNNEQFF.

Here the CDR3 reads CASSLDNGGTNTGELFF. For the CDR3, the DNA is TGTGCCAGCAGCTTAGATAACGGAGGCACGAACACCGGGGAGCTGTTTTTT. The chain employs TRBV11-3 and TRBJ2-2; the D gene is possibly TRBD2 (5 bases). Between the trimmed V and J ends, which lost 0 bases and 0 bases, there was a span of 11 bases. The CDR3 has 17 amino acids. CDR1 and CDR2 (germline): SGHNT, YENEEA.